The 20 T cell receptor beta chains listed next were all sequenced from one sample in a study of CD8 T cells in ankylosing spondylitis (dated by TCRdb to 2016 to 2017). What the study reported, not specific to this receptor: Blood from ankylosing spondylitis patients appeared to be characterized by a TCR beta motif composed of about 8 highly homologous amino acid variants.

Their antigen targets remain unknown. The library was prepared using 5' RACE. The run used an Illumina HiSeq 2500. TCRdb reanalyzed the raw reads on its own, using fastp at Q25 for trimming and MiXCR for clone calling, and kept in-frame beta chains. Identical CDR3 proteins give one entry, which carries the most common genes and DNA. In this sample the table shows 650,000 to 800,000 distinct CDR3 sequences, around 20% of which occur a single time. In total, the top ten clones hold over 15% of the sample. Sequenced: blood, either unsorted or a sorted T cell fraction (not recorded which). The origin of the receptors is a male donor with ankylosing spondylitis.

This clonotype was seen more than once but under ten times. V and J are TRBV29-1 and TRBJ2-1; D remains unclear. The V gene's germline CDR1 is SQVTM and CDR2 ANQGSEA. The CDR3 has 9 amino acids. Trimming cost V 2 bases and J 13 bases, with 6 bases left between them. The CDR3 DNA follows: TGCAGCGTTGAAATGCCCCAGTTCTTC. Translating it yields CSVEMPQFF.

This clonotype has more than one count but fewer than ten. The DNA of the CDR3 is TGTGCCAGCTCACCACCTTCTCCGAACTACAATGAGCAGTTCTTC. This gives the protein CASSPPSPNYNEQFF. J is TRBJ2-1 and V is TRBV18, with D hard to call. This CDR3 has 15 residues. V lost 0 bases and J 3 bases, leaving 9 bases between the germline ends. CDR1 is KGHSH, CDR2 LQKENI, per germline.

The genes are TRBV5-5 and TRBJ2-1; 8 bases are a match to TRBD1. The germline V gene encodes CDR1 SGHKS and CDR2 YYEKEE (reference sequence). V was pared by 6 bases and J by 0 bases, with 8 bases of the junction left unmatched. The length of the CDR3 is 16 residues. The DNA of the CDR3 is TGTGCCAGCACCAGGACAGGGTCGGGCTCCTACAATGAGCAGTTCTTC. It yields the protein CASTRTGSGSYNEQFF.

The rearrangement links TRBV20-1 to TRBJ2-7, with TRBD2 as a possible D gene (6 bases). Germline V lookup: CDR1 DFQATT, CDR2 SNEGSKA (reference sequence). Trimming took off 1 base at V and 4 bases at J, with 11 bases between the two ends. This CDR3 spans 13 amino acids. CDR3 bases: TGCAGTGCTAGAGGCGGGACCCGGTACGAGCAGTACTTC. This translates into CSARGGTRYEQYF.

This clonotype was seen many times. The genes are TRBV20-1 and TRBJ2-2; no clear D. CDR3 length: 14 amino acids. V lost 7 bases and J 4 bases, leaving 16 bases between the germline ends. Germline V gives CDR1 DFQATT, CDR2 SNEGSKA (reference sequence). For the CDR3, the DNA is TGCAGTGTTACCCGCGGCTGGCCCACCGGGGAGCTGTTTTTT. Protein: CSVTRGWPTGELFF.

The chain uses TRBV12-3 or TRBV12-4 and TRBJ2-7, with a weak D call TRBD1 (5 bases). Trimming cost V 4 bases and J 0 bases, with 16 bases left between them. This CDR3 comprises 16 residues. CDR3: CASSSILGPHSYEQYF. The CDR3 DNA follows: TGTGCCAGCAGTTCAATTTTGGGGCCCCACTCCTACGAGCAGTACTTC.

This clonotype was counted only a few times. The V call is TRBV12-3 or TRBV12-4, the J call TRBJ2-1; unclear D gene. The CDR3 is 14 amino acids. Trimming took off 5 bases at V and 8 bases at J, with 16 bases between the two ends. CDR3 residues: CASSPTSAMDEQFF. CDR3 DNA: TGTGCCAGCAGTCCCACCTCGGCCATGGATGAGCAGTTCTTC.

Only a few counts were recorded for this clonotype. The chain uses TRBV20-1 and TRBJ1-2, with unresolved D. The CDR3 is 16 amino acids. In germline, CDR1 is DFQATT, CDR2 SNEGSKA (reference sequence). Trimming took off 0 bases at V and 0 bases at J, with 14 bases between the two ends. CDR3 amino acids: CSARDRKAPTNYGYTF. CDR3 coding DNA: TGCAGTGCTAGAGATAGGAAGGCACCCACTAACTATGGCTACACCTTC.

V usage is TRBV6-5 and J usage is TRBJ2-7, with TRBD1 identical over 8 bases. The CDR3 spans 14 residues. The germline V gene encodes CDR1 MNHEY and CDR2 SVGAGI. V was clipped by 2 bases and J by 5 bases; unmatched bases: 5. The CDR3 DNA sequence: TGTGCCAGCAGTTACAAACAGGGGGTCCACGAGCAGTACTTC. Translation: CASSYKQGVHEQYF.

The V gene is TRBV7-8, the J gene TRBJ1-2, with D tentatively TRBD1 (6 bases). Germline V CDR1 and CDR2: SGHVS, FQNEAQ. V was cut by 1 base and J by 6 bases, with 12 bases left in between. This CDR3 region has 14 residues. CDR3 bases: TGTGCCAGCAGCTTAGGGGGGGCGGGGGATGGCTACACCTTC. Amino acids: CASSLGGAGDGYTF.

The CDR3 DNA is TGTGCCAGCAGGGAACAGGGAGACGAAAAACTGTTTTTT. Protein: CASREQGDEKLFF. This chain joins TRBV12-3 or TRBV12-4 and TRBJ1-4; tentatively, D is TRBD1 (6 bases). This CDR3 comprises 13 residues. V was shortened by 6 bases and J by 8 bases, with 13 bases between the two germline ends.

This clonotype was seen a few times. The chain joins TRBV10-3 to TRBJ1-1; maybe TRBD1 (6 bases). This CDR3 is 13 amino acids long. The V and J ends lost 7 bases and 4 bases respectively, with 13 bases between them. Per the germline V gene, CDR1 is ENHRY and CDR2 is SYGVKD. The CDR3 region is CAINPQGGTEAFF. As DNA, the CDR3 is TGTGCCATCAACCCACAGGGTGGCACTGAAGCTTTCTTT.

This clonotype has a count of ten or more. The chain recombines TRBV28 with TRBJ1-5; D remains ambiguous. With 5 bases removed from V and 3 bases from J, the gap between germline ends came to 11 bases. The CDR3 spans 14 residues. The germline gives CDR1 MDHEN, CDR2 SYDVKM. The CDR3: CASSERLNNQPQHF. The CDR3 bases are TGTGCCAGCAGTGAACGCCTGAACAATCAGCCCCAGCATTTT.

This clonotype has just a few counts. The chain uses TRBV29-1 and TRBJ2-7; D remains ambiguous. The CDR3 totals 12 residues. Per germline, CDR1 SQVTM and CDR2 ANQGSEA. Trimming cost V 1 base and J 5 bases, with 9 bases left between them. The CDR3: CSVEGPGHEQYF. The CDR3 DNA is TGCAGCGTTGAAGGTCCAGGTCACGAGCAGTACTTC.

The V call is TRBV20-1, the J call TRBJ2-4, with TRBD1 matching over 8 bases. The CDR3 contains 13 residues. The V gene's germline CDR1 is DFQATT and CDR2 SNEGSKA (reference sequence). V lost 5 bases and J lost 5; bases outside the gene matches: 5. The CDR3 nucleotides are TGCAGTGCTGATTCAGGGGGCGAAAACATTCAGTACTTC. As protein: CSADSGGENIQYF.

This chain uses TRBV12-3 or TRBV12-4 with TRBJ2-7; the D gene is possibly TRBD2 (7 bases). This CDR3 is built from 15 residues. V gave up 1 base and J gave up 3 bases, with 13 bases separating them. CDR3 bases: TGTGCCAGCAGTTTAGATTGGGGGGGGCACTACGAGCAGTACTTC. It yields the protein CASSLDWGGHYEQYF.

The V call is TRBV7-9, the J call TRBJ2-5, with D perhaps TRBD1 (7 bases). The CDR3 has 15 residues. Looked up from germline, CDR1 is SEHNR and CDR2 is FQNEAQ (reference sequence). V lost 5 bases, J lost 5 bases, and 18 bases lay in between. The CDR3 DNA sequence: TGTGCCAGCAGCACTAGCCTCGACAGGGTCGAGACCCAGTACTTC. Amino acids: CASSTSLDRVETQYF.

This clonotype was found a few times. The V and J genes are TRBV18 and TRBJ1-1; D unresolved. CDR3 length: 13 amino acids. From germline, CDR1 is KGHSH and CDR2 LQKENI. The V end was cut by 2 bases, the J end by 5 bases, with 9 bases between. As DNA, the CDR3 is TGTGCCAGCTCACCAGGGTTGACAACTGAAGCTTTCTTT. It is translated as CASSPGLTTEAFF. The full variable domain, in which reference TRBV18 and TRBJ1-1 provide the parts outside the CDR3, is NAGVMQNPRHLVRRRGQEARLRCSPMKGHSHVYWYRQLPEEGLKFMVYLQKENIIDESGMPKERFSAEFPKEGPSILRIQQVVRGDSAAYFCASSPGLTTEAFFGQGTRLTVV.

The chain links TRBV18 to TRBJ2-2, with 9 bases lining up with TRBD2. Germline assignment: CDR1 KGHSH and CDR2 LQKENI. The CDR3 loop spans 18 amino acids. Trimming took 1 base from V and 1 from J; bases not matched to a gene: 7. The CDR3 loop is CASSPRPYSGGNTGELFF. In DNA, the CDR3 is TGTGCCAGCTCACCACGCCCGTATAGCGGGGGGAACACCGGGGAGCTGTTTTTT.

The gene calls are TRBV20-1 and TRBJ2-7; 8 bases line up with TRBD2. This CDR3 has 14 amino acids. Germline trimming cut 5 bases from V and 1 base from J; bases unmatched to any gene: 7. The germline gives CDR1 DFQATT, CDR2 SNEGSKA (reference sequence). The CDR3 region is CSAGSGGGSYEQYF. CDR3 sequence (DNA): TGCAGTGCTGGCAGCGGGGGAGGGTCCTACGAGCAGTACTTC.